These 6 T cell receptor beta chains were all obtained from the same sample, sequenced in a study of response to subunit inactivated influenza vaccine. From the RT-PCR reads, TCRdb called clonotypes with MiXCR, one entry per CDR3 protein. The repertoire holds around 470,000 distinct CDR3 sequences, with under 8.5% as singletons. Specimen: PBMCs from blood, collected around 25 months after vaccination. The receptors were gathered from a man between 50 and 75 years old who received an inactivated influenza vaccine.

This clonotype was seen ten or more times. V gene TRBV12-3 or TRBV12-4 combines with J gene TRBJ2-3; tentatively, D is TRBD1 or TRBD2 (5 bases each). V lost 4 bases to trimming and J lost 1 base, with 9 bases between them. This CDR3 has 14 residues. CDR3 loop: CASSSRGRTDTQYF. CDR3 DNA: TGTGCCAGCAGTTCTAGGGGACGCACAGATACGCAGTATTTT.

The chain links TRBV5-1 to TRBJ2-7; the match to TRBD2 covers 9 bases. J lost 1 base, V lost 4 bases, and 9 bases had no gene match. The CDR3 spans 16 residues. CDR1 is SGHRS and CDR2 is YFSETQ in the germline V gene. CDR3 bases: TGCGCCAGCAGCCTCGATAGCGGGAGTCGTTCCTACGAGCAGTACTTC. Protein sequence: CASSLDSGSRSYEQYF.

The J gene is TRBJ2-7, the V gene TRBV6-5, with D maybe TRBD1 (6 bases). Germline lookup yields CDR1 MNHEY and CDR2 SVGAGI. V gave up 1 base and J gave up 0 bases, with 16 bases separating them. This CDR3 has 17 residues. CDR3 in amino acids: CASSYLPNIQGSYEQYF. The CDR3 DNA follows: TGTGCCAGCAGTTACTTGCCTAATATACAGGGCTCCTACGAGCAGTACTTC.

This clonotype was seen a handful of times. The chain links TRBV7-3 to TRBJ2-2; TRBD2 matches at 10 bases. Losses at the gene ends were 5 bases for V and 6 bases for J; bases not matched to a gene: 6. Germline V gives CDR1 SGHTA, CDR2 FQGTGA. The CDR3 sequence is 15 residues long. The CDR3: CASSQLAGDAGELFF. In nucleotides, the CDR3 is TGTGCCAGCAGCCAGCTAGCGGGAGACGCCGGGGAGCTGTTTTTT.

The chain joins TRBV5-1 to TRBJ2-2; TRBD2 agrees at 8 bases. V lost 1 base to trimming and J lost 4 bases; unmatched junction nucleotides: 9. CDR3 size: 17 residues. Germline V CDR1 and CDR2: SGHRS, YFSETQ. The CDR3 is CASSLRTSRSPTGELFF. CDR3 nucleotide sequence: TGCGCCAGCAGCTTGCGGACTAGCCGGAGCCCCACCGGGGAGCTGTTTTTT.

The chain carries TRBV4-1 and TRBJ1-5; no clear D gene. There are 15 residues in the CDR3. Trimming stripped 1 base from V and 4 bases from J, with 11 bases between. Germline CDR1 is MGHRA and CDR2 is YSYEKL. The CDR3 DNA follows: TGCGCCAGCAGCCAAGTTAGTGATGGAAATCAGCCCCAGCATTTT. Its protein is CASSQVSDGNQPQHF.